This note documents a single T cell receptor beta chain sequence. These data belong to a study of cytomegalovirus exposure and HLA in healthy donors. PCR employed 60 Vbeta and 13 Jbeta primers. The repertoire was sequenced with immunoSEQ multiplex PCR; TCRdb's copy has only in-frame clones and lacks some. Of 110,000 to 150,000 clones detected, more than 60% appear once; the ten largest clones hold more than 2.5%. V was clipped by 5 bases and J by 3 bases; unmatched bases: 4. Germline values: CDR1 LNHDA, CDR2 SQIVND (reference sequence). The length of the CDR3 is 15 residues. The clonotype comes from a man between 35 and 55 years old in good health and CMV-seronegative. Sequencing used PBMCs. The chain joins TRBV19 to TRBJ1-5; 10 bases align to TRBD1. The CDR3 DNA reads as TGTGCCAGTAGTGTGACAGGGGGCCCCAATCAGCCCCAGCATTTT. Its protein product is CASSVTGGPNQPQHF. Full variable domain (outside the CDR3, taken from reference TRBV19 and TRBJ1-5): DGGITQSPKYLFRKEGQNVTLSCEQNLNHDAMYWYRQDPGQGLRLIYYSQIVNDFQKGDIAEGYSVSREKKESFPLTVTSAQKNPTAFYLCASSVTGGPNQPQHFGDGTRLSIL.